The rows below give T cell receptor beta chains drawn from one sample of a study of human T cells and chemical hapten exposure. TCRdb re-called the RACE reads through MiXCR, storing one row per CDR3 protein. The sample has some 77,000 distinct CDR3 sequences, 7% to 9.5% seen once. The sample comprised whole blood. All receptors come from a female donor in good health. Some clones in this sample may be carry-over from other donors' samples. Both conserved end residues are part of each CDR3. Each record gives: V gene, D gene, J gene, clone size, CDR3 protein, CDR3 DNA. D genes are given only for firm matches. Clone size is stated in some rows and not others, as once, few, many or a class when expanded.

v_call: TRBV6-6
d_call: .
j_call: TRBJ1-1
clone_size: many
cdr3_aa: CASSRPGEAFF
cdr3_nt: TGTGCCAGCAGCAGACCAGGTGAAGCTTTCTTT

v_call: TRBV7-9
d_call: TRBD1
j_call: TRBJ2-1
clone_size: many
cdr3_aa: CASSPDRGPAYNEQFF
cdr3_nt: TGTGCCAGCAGCCCTGACAGGGGTCCCGCCTACAATGAGCAGTTCTTC

v_call: TRBV6-1
d_call: .
j_call: TRBJ2-5
clone_size: .
cdr3_aa: CASSEVVETQYF
cdr3_nt: TGTGCCAGCAGTGAAGTAGTAGAGACCCAGTACTTC

v_call: TRBV27
d_call: .
j_call: TRBJ2-3
clone_size: .
cdr3_aa: CASSTGGGTQYF
cdr3_nt: TGTGCCAGCAGCACCGGTGGGGGTACGCAGTATTTT

v_call: TRBV12-3/TRBV12-4
d_call: TRBD1
j_call: TRBJ1-3
clone_size: few
cdr3_aa: CATTDGTGVFVSGNTIYF
cdr3_nt: TGTGCCACCACCGACGGGACAGGGGTTTTCGTCTCTGGAAACACCATATATTTT

v_call: TRBV6-9
d_call: .
j_call: TRBJ2-3
clone_size: few
cdr3_aa: CASSCEGSTDTQYF
cdr3_nt: TGTGCCAGCAGTTGCGAGGGTAGCACAGATACGCAGTATTTT

v_call: TRBV6-6
d_call: .
j_call: TRBJ1-6
clone_size: many
cdr3_aa: CASSTQGNSPLHF
cdr3_nt: TGTGCCAGCAGTACACAGGGAAATTCACCCCTCCACTTT

v_call: TRBV21-1
d_call: .
j_call: TRBJ2-7
clone_size: many
cdr3_aa: CASSKVGTF
cdr3_nt: TGTGCCAGCAGCAAGGTGGGAACCTTC

v_call: TRBV7-2
d_call: TRBD1
j_call: TRBJ1-2
clone_size: few
cdr3_aa: CASSWGPQGAYGYTF
cdr3_nt: TGTGCCAGCAGCTGGGGCCCGCAGGGGGCCTATGGCTACACCTTC

v_call: TRBV20-1
d_call: .
j_call: TRBJ1-5
clone_size: few
cdr3_aa: CSAWTGYSNQPQHF
cdr3_nt: TGCAGTGCTTGGACCGGTTATAGCAATCAGCCCCAGCATTTT

v_call: TRBV5-1
d_call: .
j_call: TRBJ2-7
clone_size: .
cdr3_aa: CASSIAGIGSYEQYF
cdr3_nt: TGCGCCAGCAGTATCGCGGGGATCGGGTCCTACGAGCAGTACTTC

v_call: TRBV7-3
d_call: TRBD1
j_call: TRBJ1-1
clone_size: few
cdr3_aa: CASRMTGYTEAFF
cdr3_nt: TGTGCCAGCAGGATGACAGGGTACACTGAAGCTTTCTTT

v_call: TRBV12-3/TRBV12-4
d_call: TRBD1
j_call: TRBJ1-4
clone_size: many
cdr3_aa: CASSLWTGFSATNEKLFF
cdr3_nt: TGTGCCAGCAGTTTATGGACAGGGTTCTCGGCAACTAATGAAAAACTGTTTTTT

v_call: TRBV6-6
d_call: .
j_call: TRBJ1-1
clone_size: .
cdr3_aa: CASSYSWLLRNTEAFF
cdr3_nt: TGTGCCAGCAGTTACTCTTGGCTCCTCAGGAACACTGAAGCTTTCTTT

v_call: TRBV27
d_call: .
j_call: TRBJ1-2
clone_size: few
cdr3_aa: CASSLSGVYGYTF
cdr3_nt: TGTGCCAGCAGTTTATCCGGAGTCTATGGCTACACCTTC

v_call: TRBV20-1
d_call: .
j_call: TRBJ1-4
clone_size: many
cdr3_aa: CSARDGRVEKLFF
cdr3_nt: TGCAGTGCTAGAGATGGCAGGGTTGAAAAACTGTTTTTT

v_call: TRBV7-9
d_call: TRBD1
j_call: TRBJ1-1
clone_size: few
cdr3_aa: CASSLAPGQGVNTEAFF
cdr3_nt: TGTGCCAGCAGCTTAGCTCCGGGACAGGGGGTTAACACTGAAGCTTTCTTT

v_call: TRBV24-1
d_call: .
j_call: TRBJ2-5
clone_size: .
cdr3_aa: CATSDLGPSGRETQYF
cdr3_nt: TGTGCCACCAGTGATTTGGGCCCCTCTGGTAGGGAGACCCAGTACTTC

v_call: TRBV19
d_call: .
j_call: TRBJ2-6
clone_size: .
cdr3_aa: CASRPGTGSGANVLTF
cdr3_nt: TGTGCCAGTAGACCCGGGACGGGGTCTGGGGCCAACGTCCTGACTTTC

v_call: TRBV7-8
d_call: TRBD2
j_call: TRBJ2-7
clone_size: many
cdr3_aa: CASSLGASGGYEQYF
cdr3_nt: TGTGCCAGCAGCTTAGGCGCTAGCGGGGGATACGAGCAGTACTTC

v_call: TRBV6-2/TRBV6-3
d_call: .
j_call: TRBJ2-7
clone_size: many
cdr3_aa: CASTQLGNSYEQYF
cdr3_nt: TGTGCCAGCACCCAACTAGGTAACTCCTACGAGCAGTACTTC

v_call: TRBV5-6
d_call: .
j_call: TRBJ1-1
clone_size: .
cdr3_aa: CASSSNWGVGAEAFF
cdr3_nt: TGTGCCAGCAGCTCTAACTGGGGGGTTGGGGCTGAAGCTTTCTTT

v_call: TRBV20-1
d_call: .
j_call: TRBJ2-6
clone_size: .
cdr3_aa: CSAMSGANVLTF
cdr3_nt: TGCAGTGCTATGAGTGGGGCCAACGTCCTGACTTTC

v_call: TRBV18
d_call: TRBD2
j_call: TRBJ2-7
clone_size: .
cdr3_aa: CASSRSGSGAGEQYF
cdr3_nt: TGTGCCAGCTCACGGTCTGGAAGCGGGGCAGGCGAGCAGTACTTC

v_call: TRBV5-5
d_call: .
j_call: TRBJ2-7
clone_size: few
cdr3_aa: CASSLMDGKPGGLSSYEQYF
cdr3_nt: TGTGCCAGCAGCCTCATGGATGGGAAACCCGGAGGGTTGAGCTCCTACGAGCAGTACTTC

v_call: TRBV3-1
d_call: .
j_call: TRBJ1-4
clone_size: .
cdr3_aa: CASSQWNSSNEKLFF
cdr3_nt: TGTGCCAGCAGCCAGTGGAACAGCTCCAATGAAAAACTGTTTTTT

v_call: TRBV5-1
d_call: TRBD2
j_call: TRBJ2-1
clone_size: many
cdr3_aa: CASSLGAGENEQFF
cdr3_nt: TGCGCCAGCAGCTTGGGGGCGGGGGAGAATGAGCAGTTCTTC

v_call: TRBV4-1
d_call: TRBD1
j_call: TRBJ1-1
clone_size: .
cdr3_aa: CASSQPGQGAGAFF
cdr3_nt: TGCGCCAGCAGCCAGCCGGGACAGGGGGCCGGGGCTTTCTTT

v_call: TRBV7-3
d_call: TRBD1
j_call: TRBJ2-2
clone_size: many
cdr3_aa: CASSSRTGQGSTGELFF
cdr3_nt: TGTGCCAGCAGCTCCCGGACTGGACAGGGAAGCACCGGGGAGCTGTTTTTT

v_call: TRBV18
d_call: TRBD1
j_call: TRBJ2-7
clone_size: .
cdr3_aa: CASSPGQDYEQYF
cdr3_nt: TGTGCCAGCTCACCGGGACAGGACTACGAGCAGTACTTC

v_call: TRBV5-1
d_call: .
j_call: TRBJ1-1
clone_size: .
cdr3_aa: CASSLTRGVTEAFF
cdr3_nt: TGCGCCAGCAGCTTGACTCGCGGGGTCACTGAAGCTTTCTTT

v_call: TRBV5-1
d_call: .
j_call: TRBJ1-6
clone_size: .
cdr3_aa: CASSWGTNSPLHF
cdr3_nt: TGCGCCAGCAGCTGGGGAACAAATTCACCCCTCCACTTT

v_call: TRBV20-1
d_call: .
j_call: TRBJ2-5
clone_size: few
cdr3_aa: CSARRGGGETQYF
cdr3_nt: TGCAGTGCCCGAAGGGGGGGCGGGGAGACCCAGTACTTC

v_call: TRBV7-9
d_call: .
j_call: TRBJ2-7
clone_size: .
cdr3_aa: CASSLVTTVPYEQYF
cdr3_nt: TGTGCCAGCAGCTTAGTTACGACAGTGCCCTACGAGCAGTACTTC

v_call: TRBV3-1
d_call: .
j_call: TRBJ1-5
clone_size: few
cdr3_aa: CASSQELNQPQHF
cdr3_nt: TGTGCCAGCAGCCAAGAGCTAAATCAGCCCCAGCATTTT

v_call: TRBV10-3
d_call: .
j_call: TRBJ2-7
clone_size: .
cdr3_aa: CAISPGLLRHEQYF
cdr3_nt: TGTGCCATCAGCCCGGGTCTTCTCCGCCACGAGCAGTACTTC

v_call: TRBV20-1
d_call: .
j_call: TRBJ1-6
clone_size: .
cdr3_aa: CSARDLVEISKNSPLHF
cdr3_nt: TGCAGTGCTAGAGATCTCGTAGAGATTAGTAAAAATTCACCCCTCCACTTT

v_call: TRBV7-9
d_call: TRBD2
j_call: TRBJ2-3
clone_size: .
cdr3_aa: CASSGGLAGSRSSTDTQYF
cdr3_nt: TGTGCCAGCAGCGGAGGACTAGCGGGGTCACGATCTAGCACAGATACGCAGTATTTT

v_call: TRBV7-9
d_call: TRBD1
j_call: TRBJ1-1
clone_size: few
cdr3_aa: CASSFDGQGGTEAFF
cdr3_nt: TGTGCCAGCAGCTTCGACGGACAGGGGGGCACTGAAGCTTTCTTT

v_call: TRBV7-2
d_call: .
j_call: TRBJ2-3
clone_size: few
cdr3_aa: CASSFYRSDTQYF
cdr3_nt: TGTGCCAGCAGCTTTTACAGATCAGATACGCAGTATTTT

v_call: TRBV20-1
d_call: TRBD2
j_call: TRBJ2-7
clone_size: .
cdr3_aa: CSAPGLAGLNEQYF
cdr3_nt: TGCAGTGCCCCAGGACTAGCGGGGTTAAACGAGCAGTACTTC

v_call: TRBV2
d_call: .
j_call: TRBJ1-4
clone_size: many
cdr3_aa: CASSENRLFEKLFF
cdr3_nt: TGTGCCAGCAGTGAGAATAGACTATTTGAAAAACTGTTTTTT

v_call: TRBV20-1
d_call: .
j_call: TRBJ1-5
clone_size: few
cdr3_aa: CSASGTGQEASNQPQHF
cdr3_nt: TGCAGTGCTAGTGGAACAGGGCAGGAAGCTAGCAATCAGCCCCAGCATTTT

v_call: TRBV25-1
d_call: TRBD1
j_call: TRBJ2-7
clone_size: .
cdr3_aa: CASSECDRDWESYEQYF
cdr3_nt: TGTGCCAGCAGTGAATGTGACAGGGATTGGGAGAGCTACGAGCAGTACTTC

v_call: TRBV7-2
d_call: .
j_call: TRBJ2-3
clone_size: many
cdr3_aa: CASSFRRRTDTQYF
cdr3_nt: TGTGCCAGCAGCTTCAGGAGGAGGACAGATACGCAGTATTTT

v_call: TRBV6-5
d_call: TRBD1
j_call: TRBJ2-5
clone_size: few
cdr3_aa: CASSYRTGTGGGGQETQYF
cdr3_nt: TGTGCCAGCAGTTACCGTACCGGGACAGGGGGCGGGGGGCAAGAGACCCAGTACTTC

v_call: TRBV14
d_call: .
j_call: TRBJ2-7
clone_size: .
cdr3_aa: CASSSQGGGRYEQYF
cdr3_nt: TGTGCCAGCAGCTCCCAAGGGGGGGGGCGTTACGAGCAGTACTTC

v_call: TRBV6-5
d_call: TRBD2
j_call: TRBJ2-5
clone_size: .
cdr3_aa: CASSRGVETQYF
cdr3_nt: TGTGCCAGCAGTCGGGGGGTAGAGACCCAGTACTTC

v_call: TRBV28
d_call: .
j_call: TRBJ1-1
clone_size: few
cdr3_aa: CASKADGLEAFF
cdr3_nt: TGTGCCAGCAAGGCAGACGGCCTTGAAGCTTTCTTT